Here is one TCR beta chain with its context. The germline V gene encodes CDR1 SGDLS and CDR2 YYNGEE. CDR3 length equals 15 residues. Trimming removed 0 bases from V and 8 bases from J; junction bases left unmatched: 5. This record belongs to a study of control samples from healthy donors and cancer patients. Repertoires were generated with immunoSEQ multiplex PCR, while TCRdb's copy carries only in-frame clones and drops some. The sample holds over 60,000 clones, around 90% seen once. This TCR was recovered from a woman aged 55-69 years with head and neck cancer. The J gene is TRBJ2-1, the V gene TRBV9; TRBD2 agrees at 10 bases. The sequenced sample consisted of PBMCs. The CDR3 sequence is CASSVGGTSAHEQFF. CDR3 coding DNA: TGTGCCAGCAGCGTAGGAGGGACTAGCGCACATGAGCAGTTCTTC.